The 10 T cell receptor beta chains in this list originate from one sample, sequenced in a study of blood T cell repertoires in COVID-19. TCRdb's copy holds only in-frame clones and misses some; the assay was immunoSEQ multiplex PCR. The data hold about 100,000 clones, with 70% to 90% observed a single time. Sequences were obtained from peripheral blood. Receptors were obtained from a human donor in a cohort sampled during active COVID-19.

This chain uses TRBV5-1 with TRBJ1-3, with D perhaps TRBD1 (6 bases). V gave up 5 bases and J gave up 2 bases, with 14 bases separating them. This CDR3 contains 15 residues. Germline CDR1 and CDR2: SGHRS and YFSETQ. CDR3 sequence reads: CASSLNRVAGNTIYF. The CDR3 DNA reads TGCGCCAGCAGTTTAAACAGGGTCGCTGGAAACACCATATATTTT.

The chain employs TRBV3-1 (or the pseudogene TRBV3-2) and TRBJ2-3, with TRBD1 as a possible D gene (6 bases). This CDR3 is 15 amino acids long. In germline, CDR1 is LGHDT, CDR2 YNNKEL (reference sequence). Between the trimmed V and J ends, which lost 4 bases and 6 bases, there was a span of 17 bases. The CDR3 sequence is CASSPTTGSEDTQYF. The DNA of the CDR3 is TGTGCCAGCAGCCCAACGACAGGCTCTGAGGATACGCAGTATTTT.

The chain is built from TRBV5-5 and TRBJ1-1; no clear D. The CDR3 consists of 13 residues. Germline V gives CDR1 SGHKS, CDR2 YYEKEE (reference sequence). Trimming removed 7 bases at V and 8 bases at J, with 18 bases between. This CDR3 reads CASQTKPGSEAFF. The CDR3 DNA reads TGTGCCAGCCAAACGAAGCCGGGTTCGGAAGCTTTCTTT.

This rearrangement joins TRBV28 to TRBJ1-5; D remains unclear. The CDR3 consists of 14 residues. CDR1 and CDR2 from the germline V gene are MDHEN and SYDVKM. Trimming cost V 4 bases and J 3 bases, with 10 bases left between them. The chain's CDR3 is CASSSAVLNQPQHF. CDR3 in DNA: TGTGCCAGCAGTTCCGCAGTTCTCAATCAGCCCCAGCATTTT.

This chain uses TRBV7-8 with TRBJ2-7; D might be TRBD2 (5 bases). The germline V gene has CDR1 SGHVS and CDR2 FQNEAQ. Trimming shortened V by 4 bases and J by 0 bases, and 16 bases separated the two germline ends. This CDR3 contains 16 residues. The CDR3 spells CASSSGPGILSYEQYF. The CDR3 nucleotides read TGTGCCAGCAGCTCCGGTCCCGGGATTCTCTCCTACGAGCAGTACTTC.

In this sample, this clone turned up a few times. The gene calls are TRBV4-1 and TRBJ1-1; the D gene is possibly TRBD1 (5 bases). Germline CDR1 and CDR2: MGHRA and YSYEKL. The V end was cut by 1 base, the J end by 11 bases, with 14 bases between. The CDR3 runs to 13 residues. The CDR3 reads CASSQGQGNVAFF. The CDR3 DNA reads TGCGCCAGCAGCCAAGGCCAGGGTAACGTTGCTTTCTTT.

J is TRBJ1-1 and V is TRBV6-2 or TRBV6-3; D remains unclear. This CDR3 comprises 15 residues. CDR1 MNHEY and CDR2 SVGEGT come from the germline V gene. Trimming cost V 0 bases and J 7 bases, with 15 bases left between them. DNA of the CDR3: TGTGCCAGCAGTTACTCAGGTACGACATTTGATGAAGCTTTCTTT. Its protein product is CASSYSGTTFDEAFF.

This chain uses TRBV19 with TRBJ1-5; D is perhaps TRBD1 (6 bases). The length of the CDR3 is 13 residues. V lost 8 bases to trimming and J lost 5 bases, with 13 bases between them. CDR1 is LNHDA, CDR2 SQIVND, per germline (reference sequence). CDR3 in amino acids: CASHLDRDQPQHF. The CDR3 region has the DNA TGTGCCAGTCACCTGGACAGAGATCAGCCCCAGCATTTT.

This clone showed up just once. This chain connects TRBV5-1 to TRBJ1-2; perhaps TRBD1 as D (5 bases). Germline V lookup: CDR1 SGHRS, CDR2 YFSETQ. V lost 4 bases, J lost 4 bases, and 11 bases lay in between. This CDR3 contains 13 residues. CDR3: CASSDQGSYGYTF. CDR3 bases: TGCGCCAGCAGCGACCAGGGATCCTATGGCTACACCTTC.

This clone was detected only once. CDR3 nucleotides: TGTGCCAGCAGCTTCGGGGTTCGGAACACTGAAGCTTTCTTT. It yields the protein CASSFGVRNTEAFF. The chain recombines TRBV5-6 with TRBJ1-1; D not resolved. The germline V and J ends were trimmed by 2 bases and 1 base, with 9 bases remaining between them. Looked up from germline, CDR1 is SGHDT and CDR2 is YYEEEE. The CDR3 is 14 residues long.